The rows below give T cell receptor beta chains drawn from one sample of a study of T cell responses to AZD1222 COVID-19 vaccine. The method was immunoSEQ multiplex PCR; TCRdb's version includes in-frame clones alone and lacks a portion of them. Here the sample spans about 110,000 clones, 85% to 90% being singletons. The input for sequencing was peripheral blood, taken on day 0 of AZD1222 vaccination. Source of these receptors: an adult in good health. The CDR3 runs from the conserved cysteine through the conserved F or W. Fields, in order: D gene, J gene, clone size, V gene, CDR3 DNA, CDR3 protein. A D gene is named only where the DNA matches it firmly. Clone size is not always given. Where it is, it says once, few, many or a class for expanded clones.

-,TRBJ2-7,-,TRBV27,TGTGCCAGCATGCCCCGGGGCGGGATCTCCTACGAGCAGTACTTC,CASMPRGGISYEQYF
-,TRBJ2-7,-,TRBV11-2,TGTGCCAGCACGGGGGCCTACGAGCAGTACTTC,CASTGAYEQYF
TRBD2,TRBJ2-1,-,TRBV11-2,TGTGCCAGCAGCGGACTAGCGGGATTCCTTGAGCAGTTCTTC,CASSGLAGFLEQFF
TRBD1,TRBJ2-3,-,TRBV9,TGTGCCAGCAGCGTAACTGGACAGGGTACAGATACGCAGTATTTT,CASSVTGQGTDTQYF
-,TRBJ1-1,-,TRBV6-5,TGTGCCAGCAGCGAGGGGGGGATCAACACTGAAGCTTTCTTT,CASSEGGINTEAFF
-,TRBJ2-7,-,TRBV24-1,TGTGCCACTGCGGCGGGGGCTGGGGAGCAGTACTTC,CATAAGAGEQYF
-,TRBJ2-7,-,TRBV7-9,TGTGCCAGCAGCCCCAGGGTAGGAGATAGCTCCTACGAGCAGTACTTC,CASSPRVGDSSYEQYF
TRBD2,TRBJ2-2,-,TRBV18,TGTGCCAGCTCACCATGGACAGCGGGAGAAGGGGAGCTGTTTTTT,CASSPWTAGEGELFF
-,TRBJ2-7,-,TRBV11-3,TGTGCCAGCAGCTACGCTGCGGGCCGGTTGGAGCAGTACTTC,CASSYAAGRLEQYF
-,TRBJ1-4,-,TRBV5-4,TGTGCCAGCAGCTGGCCGGGAGAGTACGAAAAACTGTTTTTT,CASSWPGEYEKLFF
-,TRBJ1-2,-,TRBV11-2,TGTGCCAGCAGCTTAATCCCCGAGGTGGGCTACACCTTC,CASSLIPEVGYTF
-,TRBJ1-4,-,TRBV3-1/TRBV3-2,TGTGCCAGCAGCCAAGGACAGACGTATGAAAAACTGTTTTTT,CASSQGQTYEKLFF
TRBD1,TRBJ2-7,once,TRBV4-1,TGCGCCAGCAGCCTTTCCGGGACAGCGTCCTACGAGCAGTACTTC,CASSLSGTASYEQYF
TRBD2,TRBJ2-3,-,TRBV18,TGTGCCAGCTCCCGGACTAGCGGTCCCGATACGCAGTATTTT,CASSRTSGPDTQYF
-,TRBJ2-1,-,TRBV2,TGTGCCAGCAAATTCGACCAAAATGAGCAGTTCTTC,CASKFDQNEQFF
-,TRBJ1-1,-,TRBV11-2,TGTGCCAGCAGCTTAGGGCAGGGCTATGAAGCTTTCTTT,CASSLGQGYEAFF
-,TRBJ2-1,-,TRBV7-8,TGTGCCAGCAGTTCAAAGCGCCATGAGCAGTTCTTC,CASSSKRHEQFF
TRBD2,TRBJ2-5,-,TRBV20-1,TGCAGTACGGGGGGGGAAGAGACCCAGTACTTC,CSTGGEETQYF
-,TRBJ2-5,once,TRBV6-5,TGTGCCAGCACCAACTCAGGGTTACAGACCCAGTACTTC,CASTNSGLQTQYF
TRBD2,TRBJ2-1,-,TRBV19,TGTGCCAGTAGTCCTCTATTGGCAGCGGGAGGGCCTGAGCAGTTCTTC,CASSPLLAAGGPEQFF
-,TRBJ1-2,once,TRBV2,TGTGCCAGCAGTAACCGGCTCGGTCGGGGCTACACCTTC,CASSNRLGRGYTF